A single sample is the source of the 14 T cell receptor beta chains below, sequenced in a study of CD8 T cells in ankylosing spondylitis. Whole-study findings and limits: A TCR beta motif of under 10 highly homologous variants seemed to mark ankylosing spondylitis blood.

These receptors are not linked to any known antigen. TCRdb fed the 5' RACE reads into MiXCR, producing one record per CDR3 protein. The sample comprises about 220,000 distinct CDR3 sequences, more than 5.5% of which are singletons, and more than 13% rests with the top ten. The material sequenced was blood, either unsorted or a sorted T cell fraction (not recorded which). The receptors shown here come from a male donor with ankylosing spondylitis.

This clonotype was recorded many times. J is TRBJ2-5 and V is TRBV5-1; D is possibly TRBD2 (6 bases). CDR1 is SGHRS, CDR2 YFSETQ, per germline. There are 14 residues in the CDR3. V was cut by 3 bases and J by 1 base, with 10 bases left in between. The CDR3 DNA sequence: TGCGCCAGCAGCTCTCGACTAGTCCAAGAGACCCAGTACTTC. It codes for CASSSRLVQETQYF.

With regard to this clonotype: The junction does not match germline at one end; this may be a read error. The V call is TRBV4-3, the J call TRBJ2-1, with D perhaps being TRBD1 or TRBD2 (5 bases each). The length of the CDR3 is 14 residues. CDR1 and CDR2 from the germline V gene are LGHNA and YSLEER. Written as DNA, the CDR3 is TGCGCCAGCAGCCAAGGGGACGGACACAATGAGCAGATCTTC. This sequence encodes CASSQGDGHNEQIF.

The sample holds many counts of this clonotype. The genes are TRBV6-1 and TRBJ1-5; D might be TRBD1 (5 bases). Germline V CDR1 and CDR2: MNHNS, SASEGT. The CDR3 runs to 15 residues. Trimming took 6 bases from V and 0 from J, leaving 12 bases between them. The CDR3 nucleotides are TGTGCCAGCAGCGTACAGGCGTATAGCAATCAGCCCCAGCATTTT. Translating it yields CASSVQAYSNQPQHF.

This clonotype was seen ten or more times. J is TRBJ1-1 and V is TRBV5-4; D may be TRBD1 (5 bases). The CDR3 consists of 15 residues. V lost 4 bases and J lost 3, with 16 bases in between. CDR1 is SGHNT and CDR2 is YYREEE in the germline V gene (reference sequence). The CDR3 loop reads CASSPQRGLDTEAFF. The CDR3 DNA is TGTGCCAGCAGCCCACAACGGGGGTTAGACACTGAAGCTTTCTTT.

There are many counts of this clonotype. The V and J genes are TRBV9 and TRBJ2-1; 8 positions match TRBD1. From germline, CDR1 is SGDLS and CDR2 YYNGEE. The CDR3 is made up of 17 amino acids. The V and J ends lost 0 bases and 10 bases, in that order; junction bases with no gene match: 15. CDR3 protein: CASSVARGQGPFGEQFF. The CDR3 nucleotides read TGTGCCAGCAGCGTAGCTCGAGGACAGGGACCTTTCGGGGAGCAGTTCTTC.

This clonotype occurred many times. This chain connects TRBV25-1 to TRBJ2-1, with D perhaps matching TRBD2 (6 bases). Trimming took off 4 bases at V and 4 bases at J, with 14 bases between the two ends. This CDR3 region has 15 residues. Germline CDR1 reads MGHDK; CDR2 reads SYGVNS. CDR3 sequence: CASSALAEGYNEQFF. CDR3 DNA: TGTGCCAGCAGTGCGCTGGCGGAGGGGTACAATGAGCAGTTCTTC.

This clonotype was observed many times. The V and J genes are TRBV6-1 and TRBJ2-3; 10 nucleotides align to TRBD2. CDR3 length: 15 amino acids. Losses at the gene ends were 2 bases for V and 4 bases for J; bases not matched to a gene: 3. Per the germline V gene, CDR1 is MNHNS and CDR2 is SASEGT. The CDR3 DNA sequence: TGTGCCAGCAGTGAAAAAGCGGGGGGGCCAGATACGCAGTATTTT. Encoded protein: CASSEKAGGPDTQYF.

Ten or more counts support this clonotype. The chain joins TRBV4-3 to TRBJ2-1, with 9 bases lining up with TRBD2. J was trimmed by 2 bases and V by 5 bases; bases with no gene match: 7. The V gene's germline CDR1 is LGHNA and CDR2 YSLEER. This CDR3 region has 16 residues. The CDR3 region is CASSSPRLAAYNEQFF. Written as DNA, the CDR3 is TGCGCCAGCAGCTCCCCCCGACTAGCGGCCTACAATGAGCAGTTCTTC.

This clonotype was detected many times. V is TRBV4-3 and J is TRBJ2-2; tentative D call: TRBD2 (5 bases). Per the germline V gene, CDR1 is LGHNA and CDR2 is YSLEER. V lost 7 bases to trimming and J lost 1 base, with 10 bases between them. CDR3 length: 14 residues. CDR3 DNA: TGCGCCAGCACCCTAGCCCGGAACACCGGGGAGCTGTTTTTT. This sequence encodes CASTLARNTGELFF.

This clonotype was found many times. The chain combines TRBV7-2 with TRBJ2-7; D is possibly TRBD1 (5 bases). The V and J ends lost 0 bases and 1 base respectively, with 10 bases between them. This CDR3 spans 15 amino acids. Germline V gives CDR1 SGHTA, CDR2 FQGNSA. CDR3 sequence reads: CASSLALDRSYEQYF. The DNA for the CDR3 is TGTGCCAGCAGCTTAGCGCTTGACAGATCCTACGAGCAGTACTTC.

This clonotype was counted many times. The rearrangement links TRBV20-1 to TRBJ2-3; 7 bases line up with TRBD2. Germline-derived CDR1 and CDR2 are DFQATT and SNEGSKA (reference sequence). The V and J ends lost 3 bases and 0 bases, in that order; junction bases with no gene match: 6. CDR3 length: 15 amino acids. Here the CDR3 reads CSASSGPFSTDTQYF. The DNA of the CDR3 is TGCAGTGCTAGTAGCGGGCCCTTTAGCACAGATACGCAGTATTTT.

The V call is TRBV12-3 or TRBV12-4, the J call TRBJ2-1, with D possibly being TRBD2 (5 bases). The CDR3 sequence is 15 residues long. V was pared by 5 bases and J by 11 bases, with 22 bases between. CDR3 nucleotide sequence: TGTGCCAGCAGTGTGTCAATGGACTGGAATCCGAAGCAGTTCTTC. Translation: CASSVSMDWNPKQFF.

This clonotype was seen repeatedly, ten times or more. As DNA, the CDR3 is TGTGCCAGCAGCGTATTCGGGGGTCGAACAGATACGCAGTATTTT. Amino acids: CASSVFGGRTDTQYF. J is TRBJ2-3 and V is TRBV9, with a weak D call TRBD2 (6 bases). The V end lost 1 base, the J end lost 3 bases, and 12 bases lay between the germline ends. The length of the CDR3 is 15 residues. Germline V gene lookup returns CDR1 SGDLS and CDR2 YYNGEE. The variable domain in full, with the rest retrieved from reference TRBV9 and TRBJ2-3, is DSGVTQTPKHLITATGQRVTLRCSPRSGDLSVYWYQQSLDQGLQFLIQYYNGEERAKGNILERFSAQQFPDLHSELNLSSLELGDSALYFCASSVFGGRTDTQYFGPGTRLTVL.

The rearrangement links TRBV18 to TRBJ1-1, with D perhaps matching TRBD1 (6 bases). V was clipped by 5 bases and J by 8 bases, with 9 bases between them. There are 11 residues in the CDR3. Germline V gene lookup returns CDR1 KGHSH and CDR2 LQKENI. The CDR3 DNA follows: TGTGCCAGCTCAAGGGGGGGAGAAGCTTTCTTT. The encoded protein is CASSRGGEAFF.